The present T cell receptor (beta chain) was sequenced within a study of shared clonotypes between healthy human individuals. Trimming removed 6 bases from V and 4 bases from J; junction bases left unmatched: 9. The germline gives CDR1 SGHVS, CDR2 FNYEAQ. The CDR3 has 16 amino acids. Deep-level running was used for the assay. Sequencing was performed with immunoSEQ multiplex PCR; in TCRdb, only in-frame clones are kept and a portion is missing. The sample gives some 2.4 million clones, 93% of which show up once; 0.36% is in the top ten. Sequencing was carried out using naive CD4+ T cells from PBMCs. This sample's subset: CD45RA+ positively selected. The chain is built from TRBV7-6 and TRBJ2-2; 9 nucleotides agree with TRBD2. This clonotype originated in a man aged 18 to 35 in good health. Some clones in this sample may be carry-over from other donors' samples. The CDR3 sequence is CASSPQPTSGTGELFF. As DNA, the CDR3 is TGTGCCAGCAGTCCCCAGCCGACTAGCGGCACCGGGGAGCTGTTTTTT.